The 29 T cell receptor beta chains presented below share a single source sample, sequenced in a study of cytomegalovirus exposure and HLA in healthy donors. Libraries were prepared by immunoSEQ multiplex PCR; TCRdb keeps only in-frame clonotypes and omits some of them. The sample includes a few hundred thousand clones, more than 75% of them seen just once. The sample was PBMCs. These receptors originate from a woman younger than 30 in good health and CMV-seronegative.

V usage is TRBV28 and J usage is TRBJ1-2; TRBD1 matches at 8 bases. Germline V CDR1 and CDR2: MDHEN, SYDVKM. The J segment lost 4 bases and the V segment lost 7 bases, leaving 11 bases of the junction unmatched. The CDR3 is 15 amino acids. The CDR3 reads CASTPRGDRSYGYTF. DNA for the CDR3: TGTGCCAGCACCCCCCGCGGGGACAGGAGCTATGGCTACACCTTC.

The V and J genes are TRBV28 and TRBJ1-5; 7 bases line up with TRBD1. With 10 bases clipped from V and 6 bases from J, the junction kept 6 bases outside the gene matches. The CDR3 sequence is 12 residues long. Per germline, CDR1 MDHEN and CDR2 SYDVKM. CDR3 in DNA: TGTGCCATCCGACAGGGTGCTCAGCCCCAGCATTTT. It specifies CAIRQGAQPQHF.

This rearrangement joins TRBV2 to TRBJ2-7, with D possibly being TRBD2 (6 bases). The CDR3 sequence is 11 residues long. The germline CDR1 and CDR2 sequences are SNHLY and FYNNEI. V was pared by 7 bases and J by 9 bases, with 13 bases between. The CDR3 sequence is CASKAPAGQYF. Here the CDR3 DNA reads TGTGCCAGCAAGGCCCCAGCGGGGCAGTACTTC.

This sequence joins TRBV28 and TRBJ1-2, with a weak D call TRBD1 (5 bases). V lost 10 bases and J 5 bases, leaving 17 bases between the germline ends. This CDR3 is 13 amino acids long. Germline loops: CDR1 MDHEN, CDR2 SYDVKM. CDR3 bases: TGTGCCATCCTCGGAGGGACTCAATATGGCTACACCTTC. Residues: CAILGGTQYGYTF.

The V and J genes are TRBV28 and TRBJ1-2, with D possibly TRBD1 on 5 matching bases. The CDR3 loop spans 13 amino acids. Germline V gives CDR1 MDHEN, CDR2 SYDVKM. V shed 1 base and J shed 12 bases, with 15 bases lying between them. DNA of the CDR3: TGTGCCAGCAGTTTATCAGGGCGGCCGGTAGACACCTTC. Protein sequence: CASSLSGRPVDTF.

The chain links TRBV6-6 to TRBJ2-7, with 7 bases matching TRBD2. V dropped 5 bases and J dropped 2; count of bases not matched to a gene: 3. The germline gives CDR1 MNHNY, CDR2 SVGAGI (reference sequence). The CDR3 length is 13 residues. The CDR3 region is CASSDREAYEQYF. DNA for the CDR3: TGTGCCAGCAGTGATCGGGAGGCCTACGAGCAGTACTTC.

The chain uses TRBV9 and TRBJ2-3; the D gene is possibly TRBD2 (6 bases). Germline V lookup: CDR1 SGDLS, CDR2 YYNGEE. The CDR3 extends over 15 amino acids. Between the trimmed V and J ends, which lost 6 bases and 0 bases, there was a span of 14 bases. CDR3 DNA sequence: TGTGCCAGCAACGCCGTAGCGGCTAGCACAGATACGCAGTATTTT. Translation: CASNAVAASTDTQYF.

This clone was seen a single time. The J gene is TRBJ1-1, the V gene TRBV4-3, with 10 bases identical to TRBD1. The CDR3 totals 14 residues. V was pared by 3 bases and J by 8 bases, with 6 bases of the junction left unmatched. Looked up from germline, CDR1 is LGHNA and CDR2 is YSLEER. CDR3 sequence reads: CASSHRRTGGEAFF. The CDR3 DNA reads TGCGCCAGCAGCCACCGCCGGACAGGGGGAGAAGCTTTCTTT.

This rearrangement joins TRBV18 to TRBJ2-3; no firm D call. CDR3 length: 12 residues. CDR1 and CDR2 from the germline V gene are KGHSH and LQKENI. V lost 3 bases to trimming and J lost 10 bases, with 11 bases between them. CDR3 amino acids: CASSPERMAQYF. The CDR3 DNA is TGTGCCAGCTCACCCGAGCGAATGGCGCAGTATTTT.

In its sample, this clone was seen once. The rearrangement uses TRBV28 and TRBJ1-5, with D possibly TRBD1 on 5 matching bases. Germline V gene lookup returns CDR1 MDHEN and CDR2 SYDVKM. The CDR3 is 16 amino acids. The V end was cut by 1 base, the J end by 5 bases, with 15 bases between. CDR3 DNA: TGTGCCAGCAGTTTATCGTTTTCAGGGAAAGATCAGCCCCAGCATTTT. Translated, it gives CASSLSFSGKDQPQHF.

Concerning this clone: At the DNA level, this CDR3 is encoded by other sequences in the same sample as well. The chain carries TRBV9 and TRBJ1-5, with D unclear. Germline CDR1 is SGDLS and CDR2 is YYNGEE. Trimming stripped 0 bases from V and 2 bases from J, with 6 bases between. This CDR3 is built from 14 residues. This chain's CDR3 is CASSVGGGNQPQHF. The CDR3 DNA is TGTGCCAGCAGCGTAGGCGGGGGCAATCAGCCCCAGCATTTT.

The chain carries TRBV7-6 and TRBJ2-1; TRBD2 might be the D (5 bases). Germline assignment: CDR1 SGHVS and CDR2 FNYEAQ. The CDR3 extends over 13 amino acids. V was clipped by 0 bases and J by 8 bases, with 8 bases between them. The CDR3 DNA sequence: TGTGCCAGCAGCTTAGCTCGGCGGGATGAGCAGTTCTTC. This translates into CASSLARRDEQFF.

This chain uses TRBV2 with TRBJ2-7; the D gene is possibly TRBD2 (7 bases). V lost 5 bases to trimming and J lost 4 bases, with 15 bases between them. Germline CDR1 reads SNHLY; CDR2 reads FYNNEI. This CDR3 contains 14 residues. CDR3 protein: CASSKGGGDYEQYF. CDR3 bases: TGTGCCAGCAGTAAAGGGGGGGGAGATTACGAGCAGTACTTC. Together with reference TRBV2 and TRBJ2-7, the CDR3 gives the full variable domain: EPEVTQTPSHQVTQMGQEVILRCVPISNHLYFYWYRQILGQKVEFLVSFYNNEISEKSEIFDDQFSVERPDGSNFTLKIRSTKLEDSAMYFCASSKGGGDYEQYFGPGTRLTVT.

This clone was counted only a few times. The J gene is TRBJ1-2, the V gene TRBV29-1; 9 bases are shared with TRBD1. The CDR3 runs to 12 residues. Per germline, CDR1 SQVTM and CDR2 ANQGSEA. V trimming: 7 bases; J trimming: 8 bases; junction bases outside the gene matches: 8. The CDR3 is CSGGQGNGGYTF. The DNA of the CDR3 is TGCAGCGGAGGACAGGGGAACGGAGGCTACACCTTC.

V usage is TRBV6-6 and J usage is TRBJ2-3; no reliable D call. CDR1 MNHNY and CDR2 SVGAGI come from the germline V gene (reference sequence). This CDR3 spans 15 amino acids. Trimming took off 0 bases at V and 2 bases at J, with 9 bases between the two ends. CDR3 residues: CASSYSGQTTDTQYF. CDR3 DNA sequence: TGTGCCAGCAGTTACTCGGGCCAGACCACAGATACGCAGTATTTT.

This chain joins TRBV27 and TRBJ2-7; TRBD2 aligns across 7 bases. In germline, CDR1 is MNHEY, CDR2 SMNVEV (reference sequence). The CDR3 is made up of 16 amino acids. The V gene end was trimmed by 4 bases and the J gene end by 2 bases; junction bases not matched to a gene: 11. The CDR3 loop is CASSSVGGRVTYEQYF. CDR3 bases: TGTGCCAGCAGTTCCGTGGGTGGGAGGGTGACCTACGAGCAGTACTTC.

The chain uses TRBV15 and TRBJ1-3; D is unresolved. V was trimmed by 1 base and J by 1 base, leaving 8 bases between them. CDR3 length equals 15 residues. Germline lookup yields CDR1 LNHNV and CDR2 YYDKDF (reference sequence). CDR3 protein: CATSRGGRSGNTIYF. The CDR3, as DNA: TGTGCCACCAGCAGAGGAGGGAGGTCTGGAAACACCATATATTTT.

The genes are TRBV9 and TRBJ2-1, with D perhaps TRBD1 (5 bases). The V end lost 1 base, the J end lost 3 bases, and 8 bases lay between the germline ends. The CDR3 is 14 amino acids. CDR1 is SGDLS and CDR2 is YYNGEE in the germline V gene. In DNA, the CDR3 is TGTGCCAGCAGCGTATCAGGGAACTACAATGAGCAGTTCTTC. Translated: CASSVSGNYNEQFF. Full variable domain (missing parts from reference TRBV9 and TRBJ2-1): DSGVTQTPKHLITATGQRVTLRCSPRSGDLSVYWYQQSLDQGLQFLIQYYNGEERAKGNILERFSAQQFPDLHSELNLSSLELGDSALYFCASSVSGNYNEQFFGPGTRLTVL.

The rearrangement links TRBV28 to TRBJ1-2; 9 nucleotides agree with TRBD1. V was clipped by 5 bases and J by 2 bases; unmatched bases: 6. CDR3 size: 15 residues. The germline gives CDR1 MDHEN, CDR2 SYDVKM. CDR3 nucleotides: TGTGCCAGCAGTCCCATGGGACAGGGCAACTATGGCTACACCTTC. It codes for CASSPMGQGNYGYTF.

The chain couples TRBV27 to TRBJ2-1; 7 nucleotides agree with TRBD2. The V gene end was trimmed by 5 bases and the J gene end by 9 bases; junction bases not matched to a gene: 22. The CDR3 consists of 18 residues. CDR1 is MNHEY and CDR2 is SMNVEV in the germline V gene (reference sequence). The CDR3 region is CASSRKGPGRESWGEQFF. In DNA form, the CDR3 reads TGTGCCAGCAGTCGGAAAGGGCCGGGGCGGGAGTCCTGGGGTGAGCAGTTCTTC.

The chain links TRBV5-8 to TRBJ2-2; the match to TRBD2 covers 12 bases. CDR1 and CDR2 (germline): SGHTS, YDEGEE. The CDR3 runs 17 residues. V shed 6 bases and J 3 bases; nucleotides not matched to a gene: 9. Here the CDR3 DNA reads TGTGCCAGCATTCGGACTAGCGGGAACGTGGACACCGGGGAGCTGTTTTTT. Translation: CASIRTSGNVDTGELFF.

This chain joins TRBV5-5 and TRBJ2-7; D might be TRBD2 (5 bases). Trimming left V 1 base short and J 1 base short, with 6 bases between. Germline CDR1 reads SGHKS; CDR2 reads YYEKEE (reference sequence). The CDR3 is made up of 13 amino acids. CDR3 amino acids: CASSLRGSYEQYF. Written as DNA, the CDR3 is TGTGCCAGCAGCTTGCGGGGATCCTACGAGCAGTACTTC.

The chain links TRBV28 to TRBJ2-1; 9 bases align to TRBD2. With 0 bases clipped from V and 9 bases from J, the junction kept 12 bases outside the gene matches. This CDR3 is 17 amino acids long. In germline, CDR1 is MDHEN, CDR2 SYDVKM. CDR3 amino acids: CASSLWSVASGNVEQFF. CDR3 DNA: TGTGCCAGCAGTTTATGGTCGGTTGCTAGCGGGAACGTTGAGCAGTTCTTC.

The V call is TRBV15, the J call TRBJ1-2; D ambiguous. In germline, CDR1 is LNHNV, CDR2 YYDKDF (reference sequence). The CDR3 sequence is 14 residues long. V lost 3 bases, J lost 5 bases, and 13 bases lay in between. This CDR3 is CATSREGVGYGYTF. The CDR3 bases are TGTGCCACCAGCAGGGAGGGCGTTGGGTATGGCTACACCTTC.

This chain links TRBV28 with TRBJ2-7; a possible D gene is TRBD2 (6 bases). The CDR3 covers 12 residues. Trimming left V 10 bases short and J 3 bases short, with 13 bases between. Germline CDR1 MDHEN, CDR2 SYDVKM. The CDR3 bases are TGTGCCACCCGGGACTCCATCTACGAGCAGTACTTC. Its translation is CATRDSIYEQYF.

The chain combines TRBV4-3 with TRBJ2-3; 11 positions match TRBD2. This CDR3 has 19 residues. Losses at the gene ends were 0 bases for V and 1 base for J; bases not matched to a gene: 9. Germline V lookup: CDR1 LGHNA, CDR2 YSLEER. CDR3 protein: CASSQDWLAGGRGTDTQYF. The CDR3 bases are TGCGCCAGCAGCCAAGACTGGCTAGCGGGAGGTCGGGGCACAGATACGCAGTATTTT.

J is TRBJ2-1 and V is TRBV4-3, with TRBD2 matching over 7 bases. The CDR3 has 16 residues. J lost 7 bases, V lost 0 bases, and 9 bases had no gene match. Germline assignment: CDR1 LGHNA and CDR2 YSLEER. The CDR3 region is CASSQDRPRGDNEQFF. The CDR3 bases are TGCGCCAGCAGCCAAGATCGGCCCCGGGGGGATAATGAGCAGTTCTTC.

The V and J genes are TRBV6-5 and TRBJ2-3, with D perhaps TRBD1 (5 bases). With 6 bases removed from V and 3 bases from J, the gap between germline ends came to 16 bases. The CDR3 extends over 15 amino acids. Germline V gene data show CDR1 as MNHEY and CDR2 as SVGAGI. The CDR3 nucleotides read TGTGCCAGCAGCCCCTGGGGCGTAACTACAGATACGCAGTATTTT. This gives the protein CASSPWGVTTDTQYF.

The V call is TRBV6-1, the J call TRBJ2-7, with D possibly being TRBD2 (6 bases). The ends were cut back, 6 bases at V and 3 bases at J, with 9 bases in the middle. The CDR3 has 12 amino acids. Germline V gives CDR1 MNHNS, CDR2 SASEGT. The CDR3 region is CASRLADYEQYF. DNA for the CDR3: TGTGCCAGCAGATTAGCGGACTACGAGCAGTACTTC.